The following is a TCR beta chain sequence with its context. This clone was counted only a few times. This clone's antigen is unknown. No quality values exist for individual bases; no much larger clone is one base distant. This sample stems from a study of blood T cell repertoires in COVID-19 (dated by TCRdb to the early 2020s). Background on the whole study: Collaborator samples came from the United States, Italy and Spain and covered acute and convalescent phases of COVID-19. A freely available public database, intended as a resource for researchers studying the immune response to SARS-CoV-2, is where the repertoires were released. HLA class I and class II types, where available, came from metadata supplied by the sample provider rather than from assay-based typing. The prospective study material was composed of cDNA or gDNA derived from T cells, B-cell-depleted T cells, or PBMCs. Subjects who had been exposed to COVID-19, were actively infected with it, or had recovered from it provided the deeply sampled blood TCRbeta repertoires that made up the dataset. Sample metadata almost always included a de-identified subject ID, COVID-19 status, age in years and sex. Samples were obtained from the ongoing ImmuneRACE study (first 160 participants) and from over a thousand subjects provided by 6 global collaborators.

Points the paper makes about the study in general: Clinical and demographic metadata were provided uncurated, with the amount varying by source and participant.

Whole blood was collected in K2EDTA tubes by collaborating institutions according to the institutions' own protocols. For TCRbeta analysis, collaborators shipped samples in one of three forms: frozen whole blood, isolated PBMCs, or DNA extracted from either of those sample types. TCRbeta CDR3 regions were amplified from genomic DNA by means of the immunoSEQ Assay, a bias-controlled multiplex PCR. The study's processing was this. The number of nucleated cells in each sample was estimated from the amplification of reference gene primers within the assay. Sequence reads were collapsed and filtered to measure the absolute abundance of every unique TCRbeta CDR3 rearrangement. For each sample, productive Simpson clonality was calculated as the square root of Simpson's diversity index over productive rearrangements. TCRdb re-hosts the immuneACCESS table, in-frame sequences only. Its copies lack some clones; in the studies checked, an unresolved V gene accounts for under half of them, and the cause for the rest is not known. The DNA gave D and trimming, while V, J and clone size come from that table. Counted in this sample were about 200,000 clones; around 80% of them appeared once. The top ten constitute about 6.9% of the sample.

CDR1 is given as GTSNPN and CDR2 as SVGIG, both from the germline V gene (reference sequence). At the junction V is shortened by 4 bases and J by 1 base, with 11 bases in between. Counted from cysteine to phenylalanine, this CDR3 has 14 amino acids. Solely the CDR3 DNA is kept, with 42 bases framed from the first base. Sequencing used peripheral blood. The V and J segments used are TRBV30 and TRBJ1-3; no D gene is confidently identified. This clonotype was obtained from a human donor with acute or convalescent COVID-19. The donor label of this sample is uncertain. CDR3 reads: CAWTRAGSGNTIYF. The bases read TGTGCCTGGACCCGTGCGGGTTCTGGAAACACCATATATTTT.